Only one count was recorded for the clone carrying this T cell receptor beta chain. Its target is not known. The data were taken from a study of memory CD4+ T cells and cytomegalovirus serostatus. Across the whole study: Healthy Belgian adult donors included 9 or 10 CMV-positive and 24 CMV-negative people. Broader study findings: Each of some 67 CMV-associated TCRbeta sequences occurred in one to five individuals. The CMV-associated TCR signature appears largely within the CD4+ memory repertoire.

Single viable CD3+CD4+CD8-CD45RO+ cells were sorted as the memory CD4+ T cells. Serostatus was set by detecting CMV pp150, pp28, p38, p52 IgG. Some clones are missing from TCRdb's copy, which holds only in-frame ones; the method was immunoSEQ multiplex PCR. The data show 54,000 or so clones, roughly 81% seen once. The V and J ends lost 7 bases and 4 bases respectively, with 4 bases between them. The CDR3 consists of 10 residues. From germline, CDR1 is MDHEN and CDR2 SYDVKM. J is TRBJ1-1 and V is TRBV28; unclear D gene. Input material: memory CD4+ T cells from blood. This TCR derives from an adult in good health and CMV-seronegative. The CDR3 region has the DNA TGTGCCAGCAAAGGCACTGAAGCTTTCTTT. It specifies CASKGTEAFF.